The clone carrying this T cell receptor beta chain was observed a handful of times. The source of the sample is a study of blood T cell repertoires in COVID-19. Study overall: COVID-19 samples, acute and convalescent, were from the United States, Italy and Spain. T cells, B-cell-depleted T cells, or PBMCs supplied cDNA or gDNA.

Germline V gives CDR1 SNHLY, CDR2 FYNNEI. Trimming cost V 6 bases and J 7 bases; bases outside gene matches: 8. This CDR3 is 13 amino acids long. TCRdb's copy holds only in-frame clones and misses some; the assay was immunoSEQ multiplex PCR. The table shows some 130,000 clones, with 80% to 85% occurring only once. The TCR was taken from a woman in her sixties or seventies with active or convalescent COVID-19. Material: peripheral blood. This sequence joins TRBV2 and TRBJ1-2; 7 bases are shared with TRBD1. CDR3 sequence: CASSLGTVGGYTF. The CDR3 coding sequence is TGTGCCAGCAGCCTAGGGACAGTAGGTGGCTACACCTTC.